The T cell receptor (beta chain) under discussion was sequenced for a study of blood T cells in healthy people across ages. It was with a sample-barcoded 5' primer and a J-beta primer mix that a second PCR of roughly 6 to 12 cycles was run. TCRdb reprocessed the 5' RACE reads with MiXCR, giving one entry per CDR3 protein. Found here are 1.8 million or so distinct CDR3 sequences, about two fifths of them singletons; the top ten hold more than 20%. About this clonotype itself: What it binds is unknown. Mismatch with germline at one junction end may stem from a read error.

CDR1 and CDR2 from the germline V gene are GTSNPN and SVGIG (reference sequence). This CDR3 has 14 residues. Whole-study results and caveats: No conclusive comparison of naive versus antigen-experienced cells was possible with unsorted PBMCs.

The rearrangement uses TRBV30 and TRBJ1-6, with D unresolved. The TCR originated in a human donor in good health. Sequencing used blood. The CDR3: CAWSLPRLGSPHHF. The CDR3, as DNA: TGTGCCTGGAGTCTCCCCCGTCTGGGTTCACCCCACCACTTT.